Listed here are 23 T cell receptor beta chains from one sample, sequenced in a study of T-cell reconstitution after alpha-beta-depleted transplantation in children. Unique molecular identifiers were used to barcode this TCRbeta library. TCRdb redid the calling of the PCR reads with MiXCR, one entry per CDR3 protein. The table shows about 690,000 distinct CDR3 sequences, with roughly 15% occurring only once. Sample: PBMCs from the stem cell graft donor, taken from the stem cell graft. These receptors came from a human donor who donated a stem cell graft to a child with acute myeloid leukemia.

V gene TRBV4-2 combines with J gene TRBJ2-6, with 7 bases identical to TRBD1. The trim removed 0 bases at V and 2 bases at J, leaving 10 bases unmatched. The CDR3 runs to 19 residues. Germline CDR1 is LGHNA and CDR2 is YNFKEQ. CDR3 amino acids: CASSQDQWQGVPGANVLTF. Written as DNA, the CDR3 is TGTGCCAGCAGCCAAGATCAGTGGCAGGGGGTCCCTGGGGCCAACGTCCTGACTTTC.

This clonotype was picked up many times. The genes are TRBV29-1 and TRBJ1-1; D might be TRBD1 (5 bases). The CDR3 has 15 residues. The V end lost 0 bases, the J end lost 3 bases, and 14 bases lay between the germline ends. CDR1 and CDR2 from the germline V gene are SQVTM and ANQGSEA. CDR3 residues: CSVEERERGDTEAFF. CDR3 in DNA: TGCAGCGTTGAAGAAAGAGAGAGGGGTGACACTGAAGCTTTCTTT.

The table lists this clonotype with a few counts. The chain carries TRBV24-1 and TRBJ2-2; the D is unclear. The CDR3 is 14 residues long. V gave up 3 bases and J gave up 3 bases, with 7 bases separating them. The germline V gene encodes CDR1 KGHDR and CDR2 SFDVKD. The CDR3 DNA reads TGTGCCACCAGTGATGCAGTCGACACCGGGGAGCTGTTTTTT. Translated, it gives CATSDAVDTGELFF.

The gene calls are TRBV4-1 and TRBJ1-2; D is unresolved. CDR1 and CDR2 from the germline V gene are MGHRA and YSYEKL. This CDR3 spans 13 amino acids. Trimming removed 0 bases at V and 8 bases at J, with 10 bases between. The CDR3 spells CASSQDLGWGYTF. CDR3 DNA: TGCGCCAGCAGCCAAGATCTCGGATGGGGCTACACCTTC.

Points on this clonotype: One end of the junction varies from germline; a read error may be responsible. The chain has TRBV5-1 and TRBJ2-1; 11 nucleotides agree with TRBD2. This CDR3 has 16 residues. Germline CDR1 and CDR2: SGHRS and YFSETQ. DNA for the CDR3: TGCGCCAGCACCTTGCTAGCGGGGGGTCGGGTGAATGAGCAGTTCTTC. Translating gives CASTLLAGGRVNEQFF.

This clonotype was observed a few times. The rearrangement joins TRBV7-8 to TRBJ2-1; 7 positions match TRBD2. This CDR3 has 16 amino acids. Germline loops: CDR1 SGHVS, CDR2 FQNEAQ. J was trimmed by 2 bases and V by 5 bases; bases with no gene match: 9. DNA of the CDR3: TGTGCCAGCAGCCCCTTTCTAGCGGCCCCCTACAATGAGCAGTTCTTC. Amino acids: CASSPFLAAPYNEQFF.

The chain links TRBV9 to TRBJ2-5; possible D gene TRBD2, 5 bases. The ends were cut back, 4 bases at V and 2 bases at J, with 12 bases in the middle. Germline V lookup: CDR1 SGDLS, CDR2 YYNGEE. The CDR3 contains 14 residues. This CDR3 is CASSPRSGQETQYF. The DNA for the CDR3 is TGTGCCAGCAGCCCTCGCTCGGGGCAAGAGACCCAGTACTTC. Full variable domain (remainder filled in from reference TRBV9 and TRBJ2-5): DSGVTQTPKHLITATGQRVTLRCSPRSGDLSVYWYQQSLDQGLQFLIQYYNGEERAKGNILERFSAQQFPDLHSELNLSSLELGDSALYFCASSPRSGQETQYFGPGTRLLVL.

This clonotype occurred a few times. CDR3 coding DNA: TGCAGTGCTAGAGAAGGACAGGGGGCGGGCTATGGCTACACCTTC. It translates to CSAREGQGAGYGYTF. The chain links TRBV20-1 to TRBJ1-2; 11 bases map to TRBD1. Germline assignment: CDR1 DFQATT and CDR2 SNEGSKA (reference sequence). The CDR3 is 15 amino acids. V lost 0 bases and J lost 4; bases outside the gene matches: 4.

The chain combines TRBV28 with TRBJ2-5; 11 bases agree with TRBD2. The CDR3 runs to 15 residues. J gave up 1 base and V 6 bases, and 4 bases lay outside the gene matches. Per the germline V gene, CDR1 is MDHEN and CDR2 is SYDVKM. CDR3 region: CASSQLAGAQETQYF. DNA for the CDR3: TGTGCCAGCAGCCAACTAGCGGGGGCCCAAGAGACCCAGTACTTC.

At least ten counts were recorded for this clonotype. The chain links TRBV20-1 to TRBJ1-2; TRBD1 agrees at 7 bases. Germline CDR1 DFQATT, CDR2 SNEGSKA (reference sequence). The CDR3 spans 14 residues. Trimming cost V 5 bases and J 2 bases; bases outside gene matches: 8. The CDR3 DNA reads TGCAGTGCTTGGCCCCCGACAGGGAACTATGGCTACACCTTC. It encodes CSAWPPTGNYGYTF.

This clonotype came up a few times. The V and J genes are TRBV7-9 and TRBJ2-1; a possible D gene is TRBD2 (6 bases). The CDR3 is 14 residues long. V lost 5 bases, J lost 4 bases, and 12 bases lay in between. The germline V gene has CDR1 SEHNR and CDR2 FQNEAQ (reference sequence). CDR3 region: CASSAGRQYNEQFF. CDR3 in DNA: TGTGCCAGCAGCGCGGGACGGCAGTACAATGAGCAGTTCTTC.

This clonotype was found many times. V is TRBV20-1 and J is TRBJ2-1; the match to TRBD1 covers 7 bases. The V and J ends lost 0 bases and 3 bases, in that order; junction bases with no gene match: 2. Per the germline V gene, CDR1 is DFQATT and CDR2 is SNEGSKA (reference sequence). The CDR3 runs 14 residues. Written as DNA, the CDR3 is TGCAGTGCTAGAGAAGGGGGCTACTACAATGAGCAGTTCTTC. This translates into CSAREGGYYNEQFF.

The rearrangement links TRBV5-1 to TRBJ2-2; 8 bases line up with TRBD1. The V and J ends lost 5 bases and 0 bases, in that order; junction bases with no gene match: 6. This CDR3 comprises 16 residues. The germline CDR1 and CDR2 sequences are SGHRS and YFSETQ. CDR3: CASRLLDRANTGELFF. As DNA, the CDR3 is TGCGCCAGCAGATTGCTGGACAGGGCGAACACCGGGGAGCTGTTTTTT.

This clonotype was picked up a small number of times. The chain links TRBV12-3 or TRBV12-4 to TRBJ1-5, with D possibly TRBD1 on 5 matching bases. There are 13 residues in the CDR3. Trimming stripped 6 bases from V and 5 bases from J, with 11 bases between. DNA of the CDR3: TGTGCCAGCAGCCCCCGGGGGGATCAGCCCCAGCATTTT. It specifies CASSPRGDQPQHF.

This clonotype showed up many times. J is TRBJ2-1 and V is TRBV20-1; no reliable D call. The length of the CDR3 is 13 residues. CDR1 is DFQATT and CDR2 is SNEGSKA in the germline V gene (reference sequence). Trimming stripped 7 bases from V and 0 bases from J, with 10 bases between. The CDR3 sequence: CSGRLNSYNEQFF. CDR3 in DNA: TGCAGTGGCAGGCTTAACTCCTACAATGAGCAGTTCTTC.

The chain is built from TRBV20-1 and TRBJ1-4, with no clear D. The ends were cut back, 7 bases at V and 5 bases at J, with 17 bases in the middle. The CDR3 totals 14 residues. Per germline, CDR1 DFQATT and CDR2 SNEGSKA (reference sequence). The CDR3 here is CSVARRIQNEKLFF. CDR3 coding DNA: TGCAGTGTCGCGCGCCGGATTCAGAATGAAAAACTGTTTTTT.

This clonotype was counted between two and nine times. The chain is built from TRBV7-2 and TRBJ1-3, with a possible D match to TRBD1 (6 bases). This CDR3 has 17 residues. The germline V and J ends were trimmed by 1 base and 0 bases, with 13 bases remaining between them. Germline CDR1 reads SGHTA; CDR2 reads FQGNSA. The CDR3 region has the DNA TGTGCCAGCAGCTTAGGGGGGGCGGTCCGCTCTGGAAACACCATATATTTT. Translation: CASSLGGAVRSGNTIYF.

This clonotype was detected ten times or more. One end of the junction varies from germline; a read error may be responsible. This chain connects TRBV5-1 to TRBJ2-3, with D perhaps TRBD1 or TRBD2 (5 bases each). CDR1 and CDR2 (germline): SGHRS, YFSETQ. The CDR3 is 11 residues long. CDR3 sequence reads: CASSLEGTELF. CDR3 sequence (DNA): TGCGCCAGCAGCTTGGAGGGGACGGAGTTATTT.

The chain employs TRBV29-1 and TRBJ2-5, with TRBD2 identical over 8 bases. CDR3 length: 15 amino acids. J lost 2 bases, V lost 4 bases, and 9 bases had no gene match. Germline V gene lookup returns CDR1 SQVTM and CDR2 ANQGSEA. CDR3 in DNA: TGCAGCGTTGTTACGGGGGGGGCCGCTCAAGAGACCCAGTACTTC. Its protein is CSVVTGGAAQETQYF. The full variable domain, completed using reference TRBV29-1 and TRBJ2-5, is SAVISQKPSRDICQRGTSLTIQCQVDSQVTMMFWYRQQPGQSLTLIATANQGSEATYESGFVIDKFPISRPNLTFSTLTVSNMSPEDSSIYLCSVVTGGAAQETQYFGPGTRLLVL.

This clonotype was counted a single time. A read error may be the cause here, since a much bigger clone is one base away. The gene calls are TRBV20-1 and TRBJ2-3, with D perhaps matching TRBD2 (5 bases). The CDR3 length is 17 residues. Germline V CDR1 and CDR2: DFQATT, SNEGSKA (reference sequence). The CDR3 nucleotides are TGCTGTGCCCCACTAGGGCGACGGAGGAATGACACAGATACGCAGTATTTT. Translation gives CCAPLGRRRNDTDTQYF.

This clonotype was detected ten times or more. The chain couples TRBV5-5 to TRBJ1-6, with 7 bases lining up with TRBD1. The J segment lost 7 bases and the V segment lost 0 bases, leaving 4 bases of the junction unmatched. CDR1 and CDR2 from the germline V gene are SGHKS and YYEKEE (reference sequence). This CDR3 is built from 15 residues. The CDR3 nucleotides are TGTGCCAGCAGCTTGGTTCCAGGGGGGAATTCACCCCTCCACTTT. Translation: CASSLVPGGNSPLHF.

This clonotype was found a few times. The gene calls are TRBV12-3 or TRBV12-4 and TRBJ2-3, with D possibly being TRBD1 or TRBD2 (6 bases each). CDR3 length: 15 residues. The V and J ends lost 6 bases and 5 bases respectively, with 18 bases between them. CDR3 sequence reads: CASRSYRGPRDTQYF. In DNA form, the CDR3 reads TGTGCCAGCAGAAGTTATCGGGGGCCGAGAGATACGCAGTATTTT.

This clonotype was counted between two and nine times. This chain uses TRBV28 with TRBJ1-5; D is ambiguous. The CDR3 spans 15 residues. Germline lookup yields CDR1 MDHEN and CDR2 SYDVKM. V lost 5 bases and J 7 bases, leaving 18 bases between the germline ends. The CDR3 here is CASSPKASWRQPQHF. The DNA of the CDR3 is TGTGCCAGCAGTCCGAAGGCATCCTGGCGGCAGCCCCAGCATTTT.